What follows is one T cell receptor (beta chain) and its context. These data originate in a study of blood T cell repertoires in COVID-19. Turning to the study itself: Spain, Italy and the United States supplied samples that represented acute and convalescent COVID-19. The analysed material was cDNA or gDNA that came from T cells, B-cell-depleted T cells, or PBMCs.

In the study's own analysis: Estimation of nucleated cell counts was performed using reference gene primer amplification. TCRdb keeps only in-frame clones here, not all; method: immunoSEQ multiplex PCR. V and J calls and clone size come straight from that table; D and trimming were deduced from the DNA. Among about 210,000 clones listed, around 83% were seen once. Sequenced material: peripheral blood. The source is a woman of 80 years or more with acute or convalescent COVID-19.

The CDR3 bases are TGCAGCGTTGCGGGACAGGACACCTACGAGCAGTACTTC. Amino acids: CSVAGQDTYEQYF. The V call is TRBV29-1, the J call TRBJ2-7; 8 nucleotides align to TRBD1. After removal of 4 bases from V and 2 bases from J, the junction contained 4 bases not matched to a gene. CDR3 length: 13 residues. Germline CDR1 reads SQVTM; CDR2 reads ANQGSEA.